This is a list of T cell receptor beta chains from one sample in a study of shared clonotypes between healthy human individuals. Produced via immunoSEQ multiplex PCR; TCRdb's table is partial and in-frame only. The data show about 2.3 million clones, less than 95% seen once. The sequencing input was naive CD4+ T cells from PBMCs. Every receptor here comes from a man aged 18 to 35 in good health. Some clones in this sample may be carry-over from other donors' samples. CDR3s include the opening cysteine and the closing phenylalanine or tryptophan. D genes are given only for firm matches. The listing skips clone size in some rows; elsewhere it reads once, few, many or a size class.

13,TRBJ2-5,TRBV19,.,.,CASSRGFQETQYF,TGTGCCAGTAGTAGGGGGTTCCAAGAGACCCAGTACTTC
15,TRBJ2-1,TRBV6-6,TRBD2,.,CASSGMTGTSNEQFF,TGTGCCAGCAGTGGGATGACCGGGACTAGCAATGAGCAGTTCTTC
16,TRBJ2-5,TRBV4-3,TRBD1,.,CASSPWDSPEGETQYF,TGCGCCAGCAGCCCTTGGGACAGTCCTGAGGGGGAGACCCAGTACTTC
16,TRBJ1-2,TRBV5-1,TRBD1,.,CASSPLPGQGSYGYTF,TGCGCCAGCAGCCCCCTCCCGGGACAGGGTTCCTATGGCTACACCTTC
13,TRBJ2-7,TRBV7-2,.,.,CASSSRLAYEQYF,TGTGCCAGCAGCTCCCGGCTTGCCTACGAGCAGTACTTC
13,TRBJ2-7,TRBV19,TRBD1,.,CASSTDRGYEQYF,TGTGCCAGTAGTACCGACAGGGGGTACGAGCAGTACTTC
15,TRBJ1-5,TRBV4-1,.,few,CASSLVVRGNQPQHF,TGCGCCAGCAGCCTCGTCGTTCGTGGCAATCAGCCCCAGCATTTT
14,TRBJ2-5,TRBV5-1,TRBD1,.,CASSRQTGQETQYF,TGCGCCAGCAGCCGACAGACAGGGCAGGAGACCCAGTACTTC
14,TRBJ1-1,TRBV11-3,.,.,CASSLVPQGPEAFF,TGTGCCAGCAGCTTAGTTCCACAGGGCCCTGAAGCTTTCTTT
12,TRBJ2-1,TRBV27,.,.,CASGGIYNEQFF,TGTGCCAGCGGGGGCATTTACAATGAGCAGTTCTTC
19,TRBJ1-1,TRBV18,TRBD1,.,CASSSMGADRASPKTEAFF,TGTGCCAGCTCATCAATGGGGGCAGACAGGGCCTCACCGAAGACTGAAGCTTTCTTT
13,TRBJ1-3,TRBV29-1,TRBD1,.,CSVWTGGRNTIYF,TGCAGCGTTTGGACAGGGGGGAGGAACACCATATATTTT
15,TRBJ2-7,TRBV11-3,.,.,CASSSQGKGAYEQYF,TGTGCCAGCAGCTCGCAGGGTAAAGGGGCATACGAGCAGTACTTC
12,TRBJ2-7,TRBV15,.,.,CATSRDFASTHF,TGTGCCACCAGCAGAGATTTTGCCAGTACTCACTTC
13,TRBJ2-5,TRBV4-1,.,.,CASSQTPGETQYF,TGCGCCAGCAGCCAAACTCCTGGAGAGACCCAGTACTTC
14,TRBJ2-3,TRBV5-1,TRBD2,.,CASSLSGASDTQYF,TGCGCCAGCAGCTTGAGCGGGGCTTCAGATACGCAGTATTTT
15,TRBJ1-1,TRBV29-1,.,.,CSVEGPAGKVTEAFF,TGCAGCGTTGAAGGTCCCGCGGGGAAGGTCACTGAAGCTTTCTTT
15,TRBJ2-3,TRBV12-5,.,.,CARGSRTASTDTQYF,TGTGCTAGGGGGTCCCGCACAGCTAGCACAGATACGCAGTATTTT
15,TRBJ1-6,TRBV28,.,once,CASIDQGTYNSPLHF,TGTGCCAGCATTGACCAGGGGACCTATAATTCACCCCTCCACTTT
16,TRBJ2-3,TRBV10-3,TRBD2,once,CAISTRLAGFSDTQYF,TGTGCCATCAGCACTCGACTAGCGGGATTTTCAGATACGCAGTATTTT
15,TRBJ2-1,TRBV18,.,.,CASSPREGPYNEQFF,TGTGCCAGCTCACCGCGCGAGGGCCCCTACAATGAGCAGTTCTTC
15,TRBJ2-5,TRBV2,TRBD2,.,CASSGTASGLNPGDF,TGTGCCAGCAGTGGCACGGCTAGCGGGCTAAATCCTGGAGACTTC
13,TRBJ1-1,TRBV7-3,.,few,CASSGDRNTEAFF,TGTGCCAGCAGCGGAGACAGGAACACTGAAGCTTTCTTT
13,TRBJ2-7,TRBV29-1,TRBD1,few,CSTRQGTSYEQYF,TGCAGCACAAGACAGGGAACCTCCTACGAGCAGTACTTC
15,TRBJ2-3,TRBV18,.,.,CASSPWTVSTDTQYF,TGTGCCAGCTCACCTTGGACAGTTAGCACAGATACGCAGTATTTT
14,TRBJ2-1,TRBV19,.,.,CASSKSRGGDEQFF,TGTGCCAGTAGCAAATCCAGGGGAGGCGATGAGCAGTTCTTC
15,TRBJ1-2,TRBV5-6,.,.,CASSLESPGRYGYTF,TGTGCCAGCAGCTTGGAGTCACCGGGCCGCTATGGCTACACCTTC
16,TRBJ2-2,TRBV9,.,.,CASSVAGLAATGELFF,TGTGCCAGCAGCGTAGCCGGGCTAGCCGCCACCGGGGAGCTGTTTTTT
13,TRBJ1-1,TRBV28,TRBD1,.,CASRPDRGAEAFF,TGTGCCAGCAGACCAGACAGGGGGGCTGAAGCTTTCTTT
15,TRBJ2-7,TRBV5-1,TRBD2,.,CASSLTSGITYEQYF,TGCGCCAGCAGCTTAACTAGCGGGATAACCTACGAGCAGTACTTC
13,TRBJ2-7,TRBV29-1,.,.,CSVVPRYPYEQYF,TGCAGCGTGGTACCCAGGTACCCCTACGAGCAGTACTTC
13,TRBJ2-7,TRBV6-5,.,.,CASSYSPARGQYF,TGTGCCAGCAGTTACTCGCCGGCTCGAGGACAGTACTTC
12,TRBJ2-1,TRBV7-2,.,.,CASQKSYNEQFF,TGTGCCAGCCAAAAATCCTACAATGAGCAGTTCTTC
17,TRBJ2-3,TRBV10-2,TRBD2,.,CASSGGGLAGRTDTQYF,TGCGCCAGCAGCGGGGGGGGACTAGCGGGACGCACAGATACGCAGTATTTT
13,TRBJ2-7,TRBV28,.,.,CATRNSVNYEQYF,TGTGCCACCCGCAATTCTGTTAACTACGAGCAGTACTTC
14,TRBJ2-7,TRBV7-3,TRBD2,.,CASSLAGGTYEQYF,TGTGCCAGCAGCCTAGCGGGAGGAACCTACGAGCAGTACTTC
15,TRBJ1-2,TRBV2,.,.,CASSYRGTQRGGYTF,TGTGCCAGCAGTTACCGAGGGACGCAACGGGGGGGCTACACCTTC
12,TRBJ2-7,TRBV30,.,.,CAWSSGAYEQYF,TGTGCCTGGAGCTCAGGTGCCTACGAGCAGTACTTC
14,TRBJ2-2,TRBV23-1,.,.,CASSSAGRTGELFF,TGCGCCAGCAGTAGCGCAGGAAGGACCGGGGAGCTGTTTTTT
15,TRBJ1-3,TRBV5-1,.,few,CASSLAGTSGNTIYF,TGCGCCAGCAGCTTGGCGGGGACTTCTGGAAACACCATATATTTT
14,TRBJ1-5,TRBV27,TRBD1,.,CASRGTGGDQPQHF,TGTGCCAGCAGGGGGACAGGGGGTGATCAGCCCCAGCATTTT
16,TRBJ2-7,TRBV6-1,.,.,CASSERTVGAAYEQYF,TGTGCCAGCAGTGAAAGGACAGTGGGGGCCGCCTACGAGCAGTACTTC
16,TRBJ1-4,TRBV10-3,TRBD1,.,CAISEGTGALGEKLFF,TGTGCCATCAGTGAGGGGACAGGGGCCCTTGGCGAAAAACTGTTTTTT
14,TRBJ1-1,TRBV19,TRBD1,.,CASSIVKGGIEAFF,TGTGCCAGTAGTATAGTAAAAGGGGGCATTGAAGCTTTCTTT
15,TRBJ2-7,TRBV7-2,TRBD2,.,CASSLFASGSHEQYF,TGTGCCAGCAGCTTATTCGCCAGCGGGAGCCACGAGCAGTACTTC
19,TRBJ2-7,TRBV18,TRBD2,.,CASSPAGTSGPLSSYEQYF,TGTGCCAGCTCACCGGCCGGGACTAGCGGGCCGCTAAGCTCCTACGAGCAGTACTTC
13,TRBJ1-1,TRBV19,TRBD1,few,CASRKAGTARAFF,TGTGCCAGTAGGAAGGCCGGGACAGCAAGAGCTTTCTTT
15,TRBJ1-2,TRBV7-9,.,.,CASSSYLGTSHGYTF,TGTGCCAGCAGTTCTTACCTCGGGACATCGCATGGCTACACCTTC
15,TRBJ1-1,TRBV28,TRBD1,.,CASSWGTGGTRVAFF,TGTGCCAGCAGCTGGGGGACAGGGGGGACGCGGGTGGCTTTCTTT
14,TRBJ1-2,TRBV28,.,.,CASSFPRTNYGYTF,TGTGCCAGCAGTTTCCCCCGGACAAACTATGGCTACACCTTC
13,TRBJ2-7,TRBV29-1,.,.,CSVLSAAYYEQYF,TGCAGCGTGTTGAGTGCAGCCTACTACGAGCAGTACTTC
17,TRBJ1-4,TRBV7-2,TRBD1,.,CASSLAGTVGAGEKLFF,TGTGCCAGCAGCTTGGCCGGGACAGTAGGGGCAGGTGAAAAACTGTTTTTT
16,TRBJ2-3,TRBV6-6,.,.,CASSLPAGRNTDTQYF,TGTGCCAGCAGTCTACCGGCAGGGCGTAACACAGATACGCAGTATTTT
16,TRBJ2-1,TRBV18,TRBD2,.,CASSPPQAGGYNEQFF,TGTGCCAGCTCACCTCCCCAAGCGGGAGGATACAATGAGCAGTTCTTC
11,TRBJ2-1,TRBV2,.,.,CASTQRNEQFF,TGTGCCAGCACGCAGCGTAATGAGCAGTTCTTC
15,TRBJ2-1,TRBV7-2,.,.,CASSLVGPSGNEQFF,TGTGCCAGCAGCTTAGTGGGTCCGTCGGGGAATGAGCAGTTCTTC
15,TRBJ2-3,TRBV9,TRBD2,.,CASSTRLAGVDTQYF,TGTGCCAGCAGCACGCGACTAGCGGGAGTGGATACGCAGTATTTT
15,TRBJ1-4,TRBV19,.,few,CASSSWDGRKEKLFF,TGTGCCAGTAGTAGTTGGGACGGGAGGAAGGAAAAACTGTTTTTT
14,TRBJ1-1,TRBV9,TRBD1,.,CASSGVTGYSEAFF,TGTGCCAGCAGCGGAGTGACAGGGTATTCTGAAGCTTTCTTT
15,TRBJ2-7,TRBV2,TRBD2,.,CASRQLPSGIGEQYF,TGTGCCAGCAGGCAACTTCCTAGCGGGATAGGAGAGCAGTACTTC